This is a list of T cell receptor beta chains from one sample in a study of shared clonotypes between healthy human individuals. The assay was immunoSEQ multiplex PCR, and TCRdb's table has in-frame clones only and misses some. This repertoire shows roughly 500,000 clones, 70% to 80% found once; its top ten account for 13%. Sequenced: PBMCs. These receptors all come from a woman aged 40-49 years in good health. Some clones in this sample may be carry-over from other donors' samples. CDR3s include the opening cysteine and the closing phenylalanine or tryptophan. D genes are given only for firm matches. Clone size is given for some rows only: seen once, a few or many times, or a class if the clone is expanded.

J,D,size,V,CDR3,DNA
TRBJ2-3,-,few,TRBV7-9,CASSFGGAEDTQYF,TGTGCCAGCAGCTTTGGGGGGGCTGAAGATACGCAGTATTTT
TRBJ1-2,-,-,TRBV10-3,CAITRDGYGYTF,TGTGCCATCACCCGGGACGGGTATGGCTACACCTTC
TRBJ2-7,TRBD1,-,TRBV7-9,CASSLDTGADEQYF,TGTGCCAGCAGCTTAGATACAGGGGCGGACGAGCAGTACTTC
TRBJ2-1,-,-,TRBV4-2,CASSPLPEGRPSYNEQFF,TGTGCCAGCAGCCCGCTCCCGGAGGGGCGGCCCTCCTACAATGAGCAGTTCTTC
TRBJ2-7,-,-,TRBV7-9,CASSSGRGQFHEQYF,TGTGCCAGCAGCTCGGGGCGGGGACAGTTTCACGAGCAGTACTTC
TRBJ2-5,-,few,TRBV29-1,CSVPRPGGGIETQYF,TGCAGCGTTCCCCGGCCAGGAGGCGGCATAGAGACCCAGTACTTC
TRBJ1-1,TRBD1,once,TRBV15,CATSRPLTGVNTEAFF,TGTGCCACCAGCAGGCCGCTTACAGGGGTAAACACTGAAGCTTTCTTT
TRBJ2-1,TRBD2,-,TRBV13,CASSSPGTSGSYEQFF,TGTGCCAGCAGCTCGCCGGGGACTAGCGGGAGTTATGAGCAGTTCTTC
TRBJ2-4,TRBD2,once,TRBV9,CASSPGLAGMKNIQYF,TGTGCCAGCAGTCCTGGACTAGCGGGCATGAAAAACATTCAGTACTTC
TRBJ2-7,-,-,TRBV19,CASSMTGSYEQYF,TGTGCCAGTAGTATGACCGGAAGCTACGAGCAGTACTTC
TRBJ2-7,TRBD2,-,TRBV10-3,CAIRSAGGWYEQYF,TGTGCCATCAGGAGTGCGGGAGGCTGGTACGAGCAGTACTTC
TRBJ1-2,-,few,TRBV19,CASSMGHNYGYTF,TGTGCCAGTAGTATGGGCCACAACTATGGCTACACCTTC
TRBJ2-7,-,-,TRBV7-6,CASSLDQGFTYEQYF,TGTGCCAGCAGCTTAGATCAGGGATTCACTTACGAGCAGTACTTC
TRBJ1-5,TRBD1,-,TRBV15,CATSNLQGAPNQPQHF,TGTGCCACCAGCAATCTACAGGGGGCCCCAAATCAGCCCCAGCATTTT
TRBJ2-1,TRBD2,-,TRBV2,CASSSGTSDEQFF,TGTGCCAGCAGCTCCGGGACTAGTGATGAGCAGTTCTTC
TRBJ2-1,TRBD2,-,TRBV28,CASVRSGSGGEQFF,TGTGCCAGCGTACGTAGCGGGAGTGGGGGTGAGCAGTTCTTC
TRBJ2-7,-,-,TRBV28,CANPAGVSYEQYF,TGTGCCAACCCGGCGGGCGTCTCCTACGAGCAGTACTTC
TRBJ2-7,-,few,TRBV6-5,CASSYGGAGEQYF,TGTGCCAGCAGTTACGGGGGGGCGGGAGAGCAGTACTTC
TRBJ2-5,TRBD1,-,TRBV6-1,CASRGQGWETQYF,TGTGCCAGCCGGGGACAGGGCTGGGAGACCCAGTACTTC
TRBJ2-7,-,few,TRBV5-1,CASSLASAGGVAEQYF,TGCGCCAGCAGCTTGGCATCGGCAGGGGGGGTTGCCGAGCAGTACTTC
TRBJ2-1,-,-,TRBV4-3,CASSLQLGEQFF,TGCGCCAGCAGCCTCCAACTAGGAGAGCAGTTCTTC
TRBJ2-6,-,once,TRBV19,CASSTPAAKSGANVLTF,TGTGCCAGTAGTACCCCGGCCGCCAAATCTGGGGCCAACGTCCTGACTTTC
TRBJ2-2,-,-,TRBV7-9,CASSPHFTATTGELFF,TGTGCCAGCAGCCCGCACTTCACGGCGACCACCGGGGAGCTGTTTTTT
TRBJ2-3,-,many,TRBV10-1,CASSESLWATDTQYF,TGCGCCAGCAGTGAGTCCCTTTGGGCCACAGATACGCAGTATTTT
TRBJ1-5,TRBD1,-,TRBV5-1,CASSLGTGGWQPQHF,TGCGCCAGCAGCTTGGGGACAGGGGGTTGGCAGCCCCAGCATTTT